This T cell receptor (beta chain) derives from a study of T cell responses to AZD1222 COVID-19 vaccine. This clone appeared once. V lost 5 bases to trimming and J lost 6 bases, with 13 bases between them. The germline V gene encodes CDR1 MNHEY and CDR2 SVGAGI. The CDR3 runs 13 residues. Profiling relied on immunoSEQ multiplex PCR, and the TCRdb table lists in-frame clones only, not all of them. The data hold 150,000 to 200,000 clones, with about 91% observed a single time. The sample consisted of peripheral blood, taken 28 days after the second AZD1222 dose. The V and J genes are TRBV6-5 and TRBJ2-5; D remains unclear. This TCR was recovered from an adult who received the AZD1222 COVID-19 vaccine. CDR3 DNA: TGTGCCAGCAGTCCACAGCGTCTGCAGACCCAGTACTTC. Its translation is CASSPQRLQTQYF.